This TCR beta chain was captured by sequencing in a study of beta chain features in type 1 diabetes. Study details: The examined sorted cells totaled under 120 million across samples.

Stem cell-like memory, regulatory, central memory and naive CD4+ cells were sorted via CD45RO/CCR7/CD25/CD127/CD95/CD27. Study-level findings and limits: HLA influence on TCRB rearrangement stayed unresolved here. The naive, central memory and Treg TCRB repertoires of patients appeared to be more similar to one another than those of healthy donors.

Expressed TCRB transcripts were sequenced because the isolated RNA had all been reverse transcribed beforehand. Profiling relied on immunoSEQ multiplex PCR, and the TCRdb table lists in-frame clones only, not all of them. Among some 99,000 clones listed, about two fifths were seen once. The CDR3 extends over 15 amino acids. Germline CDR1 reads SGHDT; CDR2 reads YYEEEE. V lost 1 base, J lost 0 bases, and 9 bases lay in between. There are a few counts of this clone. Its target is not known. The source is a woman younger than 35 in good health. The chain links TRBV5-6 to TRBJ2-3; no clear D gene. The sequenced sample was stem cell memory CD4+ T cells from blood. The CDR3 spells CASSLPPGSTDTQYF. The CDR3 coding sequence is TGTGCCAGCAGCTTGCCCCCGGGTAGCACAGATACGCAGTATTTT.